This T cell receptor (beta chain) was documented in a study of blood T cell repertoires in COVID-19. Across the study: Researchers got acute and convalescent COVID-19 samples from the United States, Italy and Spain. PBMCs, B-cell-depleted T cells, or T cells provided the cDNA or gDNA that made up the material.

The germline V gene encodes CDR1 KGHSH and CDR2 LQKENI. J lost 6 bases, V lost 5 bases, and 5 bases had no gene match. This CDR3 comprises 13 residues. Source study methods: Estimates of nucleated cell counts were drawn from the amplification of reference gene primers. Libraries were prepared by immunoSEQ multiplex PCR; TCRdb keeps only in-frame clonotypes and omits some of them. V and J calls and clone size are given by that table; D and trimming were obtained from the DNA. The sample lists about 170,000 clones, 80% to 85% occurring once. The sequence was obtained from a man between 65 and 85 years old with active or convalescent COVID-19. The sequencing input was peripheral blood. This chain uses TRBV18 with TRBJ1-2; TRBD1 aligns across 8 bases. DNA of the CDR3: TGTGCCAGCTCAACCGACAGGGGCAATGGCTACACCTTC. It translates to CASSTDRGNGYTF.